This entry describes one TCR beta chain. The antigen is undetermined. The CDR3 sequence is 14 residues long. Germline CDR1 is SEHNR and CDR2 is FQNEAQ (reference sequence). The germline V and J ends were trimmed by 4 bases and 1 base, with 9 bases remaining between them. Conversion of TCR transcripts into cDNA relied on 5'RACE template switching, which added a universal primer site and UMIs. In TCRdb, the 5' RACE reads were re-called with MiXCR into one record per CDR3 protein. The sample shows just under 600,000 distinct CDR3 sequences, about 13% of them seen only once. These data are taken from a study of T cells after yellow fever vaccination. Study conclusions and caveats: CD4 and CD8 compartments shared a small share of clonotypes. Post-booster repertoires contained most primary-vaccination clones again (96% CD4, roughly 90% CD8). From the bulk population, abundant clonotypes could contaminate and appear within FACS-sorted repertoires.

The genes are TRBV7-9 and TRBJ2-3; D remains ambiguous. The sample was PBMCs, taken on the day of the yellow fever booster vaccination. This clonotype originated in a man younger than 40 who received the YFV17D yellow fever vaccine. The CDR3 DNA sequence: TGTGCCAGCAGCTCCCTGGGCGGCACAGATACGCAGTATTTT. Its translation is CASSSLGGTDTQYF.